The 23 T cell receptor beta chains given below trace back to one sample, sequenced in a study of cytomegalovirus exposure and HLA in healthy donors. Both 60 Vbeta primers and 13 Jbeta primers went into the PCR. Generated by immunoSEQ multiplex PCR, the TCRdb table keeps only in-frame clones and is missing some. The repertoire has around 170,000 clones, roughly 75% of them found once; the top ten carry around 6%. The sequenced sample consisted of PBMCs. The receptors were sampled from a man aged 40-49 years in good health and CMV-seronegative.

V and J are TRBV30 and TRBJ1-5, with 10 bases that match TRBD1. In germline, CDR1 is GTSNPN, CDR2 SVGIG (reference sequence). Trimming at V came to 5 bases and at J to 2 bases, leaving 9 bases not matched to a gene. This CDR3 has 16 amino acids. The CDR3 loop is CAWGGGQGSGNQPQHF. The CDR3, as DNA: TGTGCCTGGGGAGGGGGACAGGGGTCGGGCAATCAGCCCCAGCATTTT.

This chain joins TRBV18 and TRBJ1-4, with 7 positions matching TRBD1. The germline V gene encodes CDR1 KGHSH and CDR2 LQKENI. V lost 3 bases and J lost 0; bases outside the gene matches: 7. This CDR3 is built from 17 residues. The DNA of the CDR3 is TGTGCCAGCTCACCTCGGGACAGATATGCAACTAATGAAAAACTGTTTTTT. Its protein product is CASSPRDRYATNEKLFF.

As for this clone: At one end, the junction sequence differs from germline, possibly due to a read error. The chain carries TRBV7-9 and TRBJ1-1; no clear D. Germline CDR1 reads SEHNR; CDR2 reads FQNEAQ (reference sequence). CDR3 length: 12 residues. CDR3 in DNA: TGTTCCAGCGCCATAGTGAACACTGAAGCTTTCTTT. Translation: CSSAIVNTEAFF.

The genes are TRBV5-6 and TRBJ2-3; D is ambiguous. The germline CDR1 and CDR2 sequences are SGHDT and YYEEEE. CDR3 length: 14 amino acids. V was trimmed by 1 base and J by 4 bases, leaving 10 bases between them. The CDR3 sequence: CASSLRSRADTQYF. Here the CDR3 DNA reads TGTGCCAGCAGCTTGAGATCTAGAGCAGATACGCAGTATTTT. Combining the CDR3 with reference TRBV5-6 and TRBJ2-3 gives the whole variable domain DAGVTQSPTHLIKTRGQQVTLRCSPKSGHDTVSWYQQALGQGPQFIFQYYEEEERQRGNFPDRFSGHQFPNYSSELNVNALLLGDSALYLCASSLRSRADTQYFGPGTRLTVL.

This chain uses TRBV13 with TRBJ2-2; 10 nucleotides agree with TRBD2. The CDR3 has 15 amino acids. CDR1 and CDR2 from the germline V gene are PRHDT and FYEKMQ (reference sequence). V gave up 6 bases and J gave up 6 bases; unmatched junction bases: 7. Here the CDR3 reads CASSPSGRGAGELFF. In DNA form, the CDR3 reads TGTGCCAGCAGTCCCAGCGGGAGGGGTGCCGGGGAGCTGTTTTTT.

V is TRBV19 and J is TRBJ2-3; 8 positions agree with TRBD1. The germline gives CDR1 LNHDA, CDR2 SQIVND (reference sequence). The CDR3 totals 15 residues. V trimming: 6 bases; J trimming: 0 bases; junction bases outside the gene matches: 5. The CDR3 DNA reads as TGTGCCAGTAGCGGACAGGGTGCTAGCACAGATACGCAGTATTTT. Residues: CASSGQGASTDTQYF.

The chain recombines TRBV7-3 with TRBJ2-1, with a possible D match to TRBD1 (6 bases). CDR1 SGHTA and CDR2 FQGTGA come from the germline V gene. V lost 3 bases and J 7 bases, leaving 16 bases between the germline ends. This CDR3 has 15 residues. CDR3 DNA sequence: TGTGCCAGCAGCTTCGCCGGGACACCGGATAATGAGCAGTTCTTC. This encodes CASSFAGTPDNEQFF. Variable domain in full (rest from reference TRBV7-3 and TRBJ2-1): GAGVSQTPSNKVTEKGKYVELRCDPISGHTALYWYRQSLGQGPEFLIYFQGTGAADDSGLPNDRFFAVRPEGSVSTLKIQRTERGDSAVYLCASSFAGTPDNEQFFGPGTRLTVL.

The V and J genes are TRBV19 and TRBJ1-2; TRBD1 matches 9 bases. Germline CDR1 LNHDA, CDR2 SQIVND (reference sequence). The CDR3 covers 13 residues. V lost 5 bases to trimming and J lost 7 bases; unmatched junction nucleotides: 5. The CDR3 region is CASSPRTGVGYTF. The CDR3, as DNA: TGTGCCAGTAGTCCTCGGACAGGGGTTGGCTACACCTTC. The full variable domain, rest sourced from reference TRBV19 and TRBJ1-2, is DGGITQSPKYLFRKEGQNVTLSCEQNLNHDAMYWYRQDPGQGLRLIYYSQIVNDFQKGDIAEGYSVSREKKESFPLTVTSAQKNPTAFYLCASSPRTGVGYTFGSGTRLTVV.

In its sample, this clone was seen once. The rearrangement links TRBV6-6 to TRBJ1-2, with 10 positions matching TRBD1. The ends lost 6 bases at V and 8 bases at J; junction bases unmatched: 12. The CDR3 has 15 residues. Germline V gene lookup returns CDR1 MNHNY and CDR2 SVGAGI (reference sequence). Written as DNA, the CDR3 is TGTGCCAGCAGAAAAGAATGGACAGGGGGGTACGGCTACACCTTC. Protein sequence: CASRKEWTGGYGYTF.

V and J are TRBV5-6 and TRBJ1-5; 7 bases align to TRBD1. Germline V gene data show CDR1 as SGHDT and CDR2 as YYEEEE. This CDR3 is built from 14 residues. Trimming took 7 bases from V and 5 from J; bases not matched to a gene: 9. CDR3 bases: TGTGCCAGCTCAACGGGACAGCCGGATCAGCCCCAGCATTTT. Translating gives CASSTGQPDQPQHF.

The V call is TRBV7-2, the J call TRBJ2-2, with D possibly TRBD2 on 5 matching bases. The germline V and J ends were trimmed by 4 bases and 6 bases, with 15 bases remaining between them. Germline loops: CDR1 SGHTA, CDR2 FQGNSA. This CDR3 is built from 15 residues. The CDR3 DNA reads TGTGCCAGCAGCTCCCAGCGGAAACTTGCCGGGGAGCTGTTTTTT. Its translation is CASSSQRKLAGELFF.

V usage is TRBV2 and J usage is TRBJ2-2, with 11 nucleotides matching TRBD2. Germline CDR1 is SNHLY and CDR2 is FYNNEI. CDR3 length: 16 residues. Trimming took 6 bases from V and 5 from J; bases not matched to a gene: 8. The CDR3, as DNA: TGTGCCAGCAGACCGACTAGCGGGATAGCTACCGGGGAGCTGTTTTTT. It specifies CASRPTSGIATGELFF.

The chain has TRBV4-3 and TRBJ1-3; unclear D gene. V was clipped by 0 bases and J by 0 bases, with 6 bases between them. Germline lookup yields CDR1 LGHNA and CDR2 YSLEER. The CDR3 extends over 15 amino acids. CDR3 DNA sequence: TGCGCCAGCAGCCAAGAAAGAGCCTCTGGAAACACCATATATTTT. Its translation is CASSQERASGNTIYF.

V gene TRBV14 combines with J gene TRBJ2-5; D gene ambiguous. The germline gives CDR1 SGHDN, CDR2 FVKESK. Trimming removed 1 base at V and 0 bases at J, with 6 bases between. This CDR3 is built from 14 residues. The CDR3: CASSQGRNQETQYF. CDR3 DNA: TGTGCCAGCAGCCAAGGGAGAAACCAAGAGACCCAGTACTTC.

The chain is built from TRBV7-2 and TRBJ2-1, with 7 bases identical to TRBD2. The CDR3 contains 15 residues. Germline V lookup: CDR1 SGHTA, CDR2 FQGNSA. The ends lost 6 bases at V and 2 bases at J; junction bases unmatched: 7. CDR3 sequence reads: CASRPTGTTYNEQFF. DNA for the CDR3: TGTGCCAGCAGACCGACTGGGACTACCTACAATGAGCAGTTCTTC.

V and J are TRBV27 and TRBJ2-6, with unresolved D. There are 15 residues in the CDR3. CDR1 is MNHEY and CDR2 is SMNVEV in the germline V gene (reference sequence). V was trimmed by 2 bases and J by 2 bases, leaving 7 bases between them. The CDR3 sequence: CASSLAAPGANVLTF. The DNA for the CDR3 is TGTGCCAGCAGTTTAGCGGCCCCTGGGGCCAACGTCCTGACTTTC.

The rearrangement links TRBV29-1 to TRBJ2-1; 9 bases match TRBD2. The V and J ends lost 6 bases and 5 bases, in that order; junction bases with no gene match: 5. CDR1 is SQVTM and CDR2 is ANQGSEA in the germline V gene. The CDR3 consists of 13 residues. In DNA, the CDR3 is TGCAGCGTGGCTAGCGGGGTTCACAATGAGCAGTTCTTC. Encoded protein: CSVASGVHNEQFF.

V usage is TRBV5-6 and J usage is TRBJ2-2, with D maybe TRBD1 (5 bases). Trimming removed 1 base at V and 11 bases at J, with 12 bases between. CDR3 length: 13 residues. Germline loops: CDR1 SGHDT, CDR2 YYEEEE. In nucleotides, the CDR3 is TGTGCCAGCAGCTTGTCACAGGCTATAGAGCTGTTTTTT. As protein: CASSLSQAIELFF. The entire variable domain, with the rest obtained from reference TRBV5-6 and TRBJ2-2, is as follows: DAGVTQSPTHLIKTRGQQVTLRCSPKSGHDTVSWYQQALGQGPQFIFQYYEEEERQRGNFPDRFSGHQFPNYSSELNVNALLLGDSALYLCASSLSQAIELFFGEGSRLTVL.

The rearrangement joins TRBV6-5 to TRBJ1-1; D might be TRBD1 (5 bases). The CDR3 is made up of 14 amino acids. V was shortened by 5 bases and J by 2 bases, with 12 bases between the two germline ends. The germline V gene encodes CDR1 MNHEY and CDR2 SVGAGI. The CDR3 nucleotides are TGTGCCAGCAGTGGGGCCAGGGAAAACACTGAAGCTTTCTTT. It yields the protein CASSGARENTEAFF.

This clone was picked up a small number of times. The chain has TRBV5-1 and TRBJ2-7; 10 nucleotides match TRBD1. Trimming took 5 bases from V and 3 from J; bases not matched to a gene: 8. This CDR3 has 15 amino acids. Germline-derived CDR1 and CDR2 are SGHRS and YFSETQ. For the CDR3, the DNA is TGCGCCAGCAGGTCCGCCGGGACAGGGGTCTACGAGCAGTACTTC. It codes for CASRSAGTGVYEQYF.

Only one count was recorded for this clone. CDR3 bases: TGTGCCAGCAGTTTGGAGGTGGGCGGTTCCTACGAGCAGTACTTC. It codes for CASSLEVGGSYEQYF. V and J are TRBV27 and TRBJ2-7, with D possibly matching TRBD2 (5 bases). V lost 3 bases to trimming and J lost 1 base, with 13 bases between them. The CDR3 extends over 15 amino acids. Germline CDR1 is MNHEY and CDR2 is SMNVEV (reference sequence).

The chain combines TRBV7-9 with TRBJ1-1; weak D call: TRBD1 (5 bases). Trimming took off 5 bases at V and 11 bases at J, with 15 bases between the two ends. CDR1 and CDR2 from the germline V gene are SEHNR and FQNEAQ (reference sequence). This CDR3 is 12 amino acids long. CDR3 amino acids: CASSQVGDFAFF. The DNA for the CDR3 is TGTGCCAGCAGCCAAGTAGGGGATTTTGCTTTCTTT. Full variable domain (rest looked up from reference TRBV7-9 and TRBJ1-1): DTGVSQNPRHKITKRGQNVTFRCDPISEHNRLYWYRQTLGQGPEFLTYFQNEAQLEKSRLLSDRFSAERPKGSFSTLEIQRTEQGDSAMYLCASSQVGDFAFFGQGTRLTVV.

V and J are TRBV6-6 and TRBJ1-1; TRBD1 matches at 7 bases. The CDR3 covers 14 residues. J lost 7 bases, V lost 6 bases, and 11 bases had no gene match. In germline, CDR1 is MNHNY, CDR2 SVGAGI (reference sequence). CDR3 sequence: CASRNLEGASEAFF. CDR3 nucleotide sequence: TGTGCCAGCAGGAATTTGGAGGGGGCGAGTGAAGCTTTCTTT.